The rows below give T cell receptor beta chains drawn from one sample of a study of T cell changes during pregnancy in multiple sclerosis. TCRdb's copy holds only in-frame clones and misses some; the assay was immunoSEQ multiplex PCR. Among about 70,000 clones listed, approximately 90% were seen once. The sample was peripheral blood, taken after pregnancy. These receptors came from a female donor with multiple sclerosis, enrolled in a pregnancy study. Both conserved end residues are part of each CDR3. The D gene is left open where the match is weak. Clone size appears in some rows only: once, few, many, or a class for an expanded clone.

>TRBJ1-1|TRBD1|-|TRBV5-6
CASSRGGVNTEAFF
TGTGCCAGCAGCCGAGGGGGCGTGAACACTGAAGCTTTCTTT
>TRBJ1-1|TRBD1|-|TRBV19
CAIKGQGDTEAFF
TGTGCCATAAAAGGACAGGGCGACACTGAAGCTTTCTTT
>TRBJ2-1|TRBD2|-|TRBV29-1
CSVEDMSGSRNEQFF
TGCAGCGTTGAAGATATGAGCGGGAGTCGGAATGAGCAGTTCTTC
>TRBJ2-1|TRBD2|-|TRBV5-1
CASSSRGTSGNNEQFF
TGCGCCAGCAGCTCGAGGGGGACTAGCGGGAACAATGAGCAGTTCTTC
>TRBJ1-1|TRBD1|once|TRBV7-8
CASSVTGTGYTEAFF
TGTGCCAGCAGCGTGACCGGGACAGGGTACACTGAAGCTTTCTTT
>TRBJ2-2|TRBD2|-|TRBV10-1
CASTQGLAGTGELFF
TGCGCCAGCACACAGGGACTAGCGGGCACCGGGGAGCTGTTTTTT
>TRBJ2-7|TRBD2|-|TRBV7-2
CASSVTSGSREQYF
TGTGCCAGCAGCGTCACTAGCGGGAGTCGTGAGCAGTACTTC
>TRBJ2-3|TRBD2|-|TRBV6-5
CASGRETDTQYF
TGTGCCAGCGGGCGGGAGACAGATACGCAGTATTTT
>TRBJ1-2|TRBD1|-|TRBV30
CAWSSQGASGYTF
TGTGCCTGGAGTAGTCAGGGGGCATCTGGCTACACCTTC
>TRBJ2-7|TRBD2|-|TRBV27
CASSLQTSGRGDEQYF
TGTGCCAGCAGTCTCCAGACTAGCGGGAGGGGGGACGAGCAGTACTTC
>TRBJ2-2|TRBD1|-|TRBV7-6
CASSLKDRGLYTGELFF
TGTGCCAGCAGCTTAAAGGACAGGGGGCTCTACACCGGGGAGCTGTTTTTT
>TRBJ1-4|-|-|TRBV15
CATLDFSPGGLVEKLFF
TGTGCCACCTTAGATTTTTCCCCGGGGGGGTTGGTTGAAAAACTGTTTTTT
>TRBJ1-1|-|-|TRBV7-2
CASSLVTGREAFF
TGTGCCAGCAGCTTAGTCACAGGGCGTGAAGCTTTCTTT
>TRBJ2-3|-|-|TRBV5-1
CASSQGLVGTDTQYF
TGCGCCAGCAGCCAAGGACTTGTAGGCACAGATACGCAGTATTTT
>TRBJ2-1|TRBD1|-|TRBV13
CASSYRTGRGTDEQFF
TGTGCCAGCAGCTACCGGACAGGGAGAGGCACGGATGAGCAGTTCTTC
>TRBJ2-7|-|-|TRBV6-5
CASSGDSNLVEQYF
TGTGCCAGCAGTGGGGACTCGAATCTCGTCGAGCAGTACTTC
>TRBJ2-7|-|-|TRBV10-2
CASTPVVHEQYF
TGCGCCAGCACTCCGGTCGTCCACGAGCAGTACTTC
>TRBJ2-1|TRBD1|few|TRBV4-3
CASSQAGGYNEQFF
TGCGCCAGCAGCCAGGCAGGGGGCTACAATGAGCAGTTCTTC
>TRBJ2-7|-|once|TRBV28
CASSRPWRDGEQYF
TGTGCCAGCAGCCGTCCCTGGCGGGACGGCGAGCAGTACTTC
>TRBJ1-1|TRBD1|-|TRBV2
CASRQGLNTEAFF
TGTGCCAGCAGACAGGGGCTGAACACTGAAGCTTTCTTT
>TRBJ1-1|TRBD1|few|TRBV19
CASLLGTANTEAFF
TGTGCCAGCCTTCTCGGGACAGCGAACACTGAAGCTTTCTTT
>TRBJ2-5|TRBD2|-|TRBV7-2
CASSLWRGETQYF
TGTGCCAGCAGCTTGTGGCGGGGGGAGACCCAGTACTTC
>TRBJ1-5|-|-|TRBV14
CASSQDLGSEYSNQPQHF
TGTGCCAGCAGCCAAGATTTGGGCAGTGAATATAGCAATCAGCCCCAGCATTTT
>TRBJ2-7|TRBD1|-|TRBV30
CACDRGPDEQYF
TGTGCCTGTGACAGGGGGCCGGACGAGCAGTACTTC
>TRBJ1-5|-|-|TRBV2
CASSEVQGGQPQHF
TGTGCCAGCAGTGAGGTGCAGGGAGGTCAGCCCCAGCATTTT
>TRBJ2-1|-|-|TRBV9
CASSGSGSYNEQFF
TGTGCCAGCAGCGGATCAGGGTCCTACAATGAGCAGTTCTTC
>TRBJ2-7|-|-|TRBV6-5
CASSTPRVPYEQYF
TGTGCCAGCAGTACCCCGCGGGTCCCCTACGAGCAGTACTTC
>TRBJ2-4|-|-|TRBV19
CASSIEQGSGIQYF
TGTGCCAGTAGTATCGAGCAGGGGAGTGGCATTCAGTACTTC
>TRBJ2-3|TRBD2|-|TRBV7-7
CASSPLAGPREAQYF
TGTGCTAGCAGCCCATTAGCGGGGCCTCGAGAGGCGCAGTATTTT
>TRBJ2-3|TRBD2|-|TRBV30
CAWTSGTSTDTQYF
TGTGCCTGGACTAGCGGGACTAGCACAGATACGCAGTATTTT
>TRBJ1-2|-|-|TRBV7-8
CASSATTVNYGYTF
TGTGCCAGCAGCGCTACGACAGTTAACTATGGCTACACCTTC
>TRBJ2-5|TRBD1|-|TRBV30
CAWSGQGARQETQYF
TGTGCCTGGAGTGGACAGGGGGCGAGACAAGAGACCCAGTACTTC
>TRBJ2-6|-|-|TRBV6-4
CASSDDSSGANVLTF
TGTGCCAGCAGTGACGATAGCTCTGGGGCCAACGTCCTGACTTTC
>TRBJ1-2|TRBD1|-|TRBV5-1
CASSRTGSLDGYTF
TGCGCCAGCAGTCGGACAGGGTCCTTGGATGGCTACACCTTC
>TRBJ1-6|TRBD1|-|TRBV25-1
CASSDRHRGGSPLHF
TGTGCCAGCAGTGACCGTCACAGGGGAGGATCACCCCTCCACTTT